This TCR beta chain was identified in a study of sequential checkpoint blockade in melanoma. Background on the study: First-line arms were nivolumab then ipilimumab, or the reverse, randomized 1:1. Maintenance nivolumab came after either treatment sequence.

Method: immunoSEQ multiplex PCR; TCRdb's copy keeps in-frame clones and lacks some. The sample includes fewer than 15,000 clones, approximately 82% of them seen just once. The V and J ends lost 2 bases and 2 bases, in that order; junction bases with no gene match: 6. In germline, CDR1 is LNHDA, CDR2 SQIVND (reference sequence). CDR3 length equals 17 residues. The treatment is: randomized to nivolumab then ipilimumab (arm A) or the reverse (arm B). None of the patients previously received DNA-damaging chemotherapy. Live CD3+CD8+ CD19− CD56− cells were sorted from PBMCs. The TCR originated in a human donor with melanoma. The sample consisted of CD8+ T cells sorted from blood (inferred from file names), taken from a patient given nivolumab and ipilimumab in sequence. The chain has TRBV19 and TRBJ2-3, with 11 bases that match TRBD2. DNA for the CDR3: TGTGCCAGTAGTATACTCGAACTAGCGGGAGACACAGATACGCAGTATTTT. Translation: CASSILELAGDTDTQYF.